A selection of T cell receptor beta chains follows, all from one sample in a study of blood T cell repertoires in COVID-19. Assay: immunoSEQ multiplex PCR; the TCRdb copy retains only in-frame clones and omits some. The data contain approximately 150,000 clones, approximately 77% of them singletons. Source material: PBMCs or T cells enriched from blood (not recorded which). These receptors originate from a man aged 55 to 70 who had recovered from COVID-19. Each CDR3 is given with its conserved first and last residue. A D gene is named only where the DNA matches it firmly. Clone sizes are given selectively: once, few, many, or a class where the clone is expanded.

>TRBJ2-1|.|TRBV18|TRBD2
CASSPRLAAGEQFF
TGTGCCAGCTCCCCGAGACTAGCGGCTGGTGAGCAGTTCTTC
>TRBJ2-1|.|TRBV10-3|.
CAISAPTGGEYNEQFF
TGTGCCATCAGTGCGCCTACAGGGGGGGAGTACAATGAGCAGTTCTTC
>TRBJ2-5|.|TRBV7-3|.
CASSLRGGTYQETQYF
TGTGCCAGCAGCTTAAGGGGGGGCACCTACCAAGAGACCCAGTACTTC
>TRBJ2-1|once|TRBV3-1/TRBV3-2|.
CASSQLLGTSNEQFF
TGTGCCAGCAGCCAACTCTTAGGGACATCCAATGAGCAGTTCTTC
>TRBJ1-5|.|TRBV5-1|.
CASSLSGKEAPQHF
TGCGCCAGCAGCTTGTCGGGCAAGGAGGCGCCCCAGCATTTT
>TRBJ2-7|.|TRBV10-3|TRBD1
CAISFGTGVSYEQYF
TGTGCCATCAGTTTTGGGACAGGGGTTAGCTACGAGCAGTACTTC
>TRBJ2-7|.|TRBV7-9|.
CASSLVGGYEQYF
TGTGCCAGCAGCTTAGTTGGAGGATACGAGCAGTACTTC
>TRBJ2-3|.|TRBV24-1|.
CATSEGAVPSTDTQYF
TGTGCCACCAGTGAAGGGGCAGTACCTAGCACAGATACGCAGTATTTT
>TRBJ2-2|.|TRBV9|TRBD2
CASSVDSGGATGELFF
TGTGCCAGCAGCGTAGATAGCGGGGGGGCCACCGGGGAGCTGTTTTTT
>TRBJ2-7|.|TRBV27|.
CASSFLAGVSYEQYF
TGTGCCAGCAGTTTCCTGGCAGGGGTTTCCTACGAGCAGTACTTC
>TRBJ2-7|.|TRBV28|.
CASSYPVAGYEQYF
TGTGCCAGCAGTTATCCCGTGGCGGGCTACGAGCAGTACTTC
>TRBJ2-7|.|TRBV29-1|TRBD2
CSVGGLAGNYEQYF
TGCAGCGTGGGCGGACTAGCGGGTAACTACGAGCAGTACTTC
>TRBJ2-1|once|TRBV5-4|TRBD2
CASSAGLAGDYEQFF
TGTGCCAGCAGCGCGGGACTAGCGGGAGACTATGAGCAGTTCTTC
>TRBJ1-6|.|TRBV18|TRBD1
CASSRLQGGSYNSPLHF
TGTGCCAGCTCACGCCTACAGGGGGGTTCCTATAATTCACCCCTCCACTTT
>TRBJ1-1|.|TRBV7-2|.
CASSLATGNTEAFF
TGTGCCAGCAGCTTAGCAACGGGGAACACTGAAGCTTTCTTT
>TRBJ1-4|.|TRBV6-5|.
CASSSPTITGEKLFF
TGTGCCAGCAGTTCTCCAACCATTACGGGGGAAAAACTGTTTTTT
>TRBJ2-1|.|TRBV5-1|TRBD2
CASSLSSGSNEQFF
TGCGCCAGCAGCTTGTCTAGCGGGTCCAATGAGCAGTTCTTC
>TRBJ2-2|.|TRBV29-1|TRBD2
CSVVRGREAGELFF
TGCAGCGTTGTTCGGGGACGGGAGGCGGGGGAGCTGTTTTTT
>TRBJ2-7|.|TRBV14|.
CASSPGTYSYEQYF
TGTGCCAGCAGCCCCGGGACATACTCCTACGAGCAGTACTTC
>TRBJ2-3|.|TRBV9|TRBD2
CASSVAPAGISTDTQYF
TGTGCCAGCAGCGTAGCTCCAGCGGGGATTAGCACAGATACGCAGTATTTT
>TRBJ1-1|.|TRBV19|.
CASSIGVWTEAFF
TGTGCCAGTAGTATCGGGGTTTGGACTGAAGCTTTCTTT
>TRBJ2-5|few|TRBV7-3|TRBD2
CASSQTQAGGRETQYF
TGTGCCAGCAGCCAAACTCAAGCGGGGGGGCGAGAGACCCAGTACTTC
>TRBJ1-3|.|TRBV28|.
CASSSTVFGNTIYF
TGTGCCAGCAGCTCGACAGTATTCGGAAACACCATATATTTT
>TRBJ2-7|.|TRBV28|.
CASSLSSPSYEQYF
TGTGCCAGCAGTTTATCTTCCCCCTCCTACGAGCAGTACTTC
>TRBJ1-2|once|TRBV6-5|.
CASSYRGIYGYTF
TGTGCCAGCAGTTACCGGGGAATCTATGGCTACACCTTC
>TRBJ1-1|few|TRBV7-2|TRBD1
CASSGQGPGTEAFF
TGTGCCAGCAGCGGACAGGGGCCCGGCACTGAAGCTTTCTTT
>TRBJ2-7|.|TRBV2|.
CASRRDGSSYEQYF
TGTGCCAGCAGACGCGACGGGAGCTCCTACGAGCAGTACTTC
>TRBJ1-4|.|TRBV30|TRBD1
CAWSRWTGGVRATNEKLFF
TGTGCCTGGAGTCGTTGGACAGGGGGTGTGAGAGCAACTAATGAAAAACTGTTTTTT
>TRBJ2-1|.|TRBV7-6|TRBD2
CASSLSSRGSSGSSEQFF
TGTGCCAGCAGCTTATCCTCGCGGGGGTCTAGCGGGAGTTCTGAGCAGTTCTTC
>TRBJ1-3|.|TRBV5-1|.
CASSLDSGFGSGNTIYF
TGCGCCAGCAGCTTGGATTCGGGATTCGGGTCTGGAAACACCATATATTTT
>TRBJ2-3|.|TRBV6-2/TRBV6-3|TRBD1
CASSNWDSGDTQYF
TGTGCCAGCAGTAACTGGGACAGTGGCGATACGCAGTATTTT
>TRBJ1-1|.|TRBV4-1|TRBD1
CASRSTGVAEAFF
TGCGCCAGCAGATCGACAGGGGTAGCTGAAGCTTTCTTT
>TRBJ2-5|once|TRBV7-3|.
CASSQSSSQETQYF
TGTGCCAGCAGCCAGTCGTCTAGCCAAGAGACCCAGTACTTC
>TRBJ2-7|.|TRBV2|.
CASTWSPVSRGIYEQYF
TGTGCCAGCACCTGGAGCCCGGTCTCGAGGGGGATCTACGAGCAGTACTTC
>TRBJ2-7|.|TRBV19|.
CASSTASPSNFYEQYF
TGTGCCAGTAGTACCGCCTCTCCCTCCAACTTTTACGAGCAGTACTTC
>TRBJ2-1|few|TRBV12-5|.
CASGLGTAGTLGNEQFF
TGTGCTAGTGGTTTGGGCACAGCCGGGACTCTAGGCAATGAGCAGTTCTTC
>TRBJ1-5|.|TRBV6-5|TRBD1
CASGQGGNQPQHF
TGTGCCAGCGGACAGGGGGGTAATCAGCCCCAGCATTTT
>TRBJ1-1|.|TRBV12-3/TRBV12-4|.
CASSLQVTEAFF
TGTGCCAGCAGTTTACAGGTCACTGAAGCTTTCTTT
>TRBJ2-6|.|TRBV7-3|.
CASSLQASGANVLTF
TGTGCCAGCAGCTTACAGGCCTCTGGGGCCAACGTCCTGACTTTC
>TRBJ1-1|.|TRBV5-4|TRBD1
CASSLRQGLNTEAFF
TGTGCCAGCAGCTTGAGACAGGGCCTGAACACTGAAGCTTTCTTT
>TRBJ2-4|few|TRBV19|TRBD2
CASSTPLLAGTIQYF
TGTGCCAGTAGTACCCCTCTCCTAGCGGGAACCATTCAGTACTTC
>TRBJ1-5|.|TRBV4-1|TRBD1
CASSQDGDRYLPQHF
TGCGCCAGCAGCCAAGATGGGGACAGGTATCTTCCCCAGCATTTT
>TRBJ1-1|few|TRBV6-5|.
CASSPPTRNTEAFF
TGTGCCAGCAGTCCCCCGACACGAAACACTGAAGCTTTCTTT
>TRBJ2-3|.|TRBV19|TRBD1
CASSIGGQGEDTQYF
TGTGCCAGTAGTATAGGGGGACAGGGGGAAGATACGCAGTATTTT
>TRBJ2-1|.|TRBV7-9|.
CASSLPLALEQFF
TGTGCCAGCAGCTTACCCCTAGCGCTTGAGCAGTTCTTC
>TRBJ2-1|.|TRBV2|.
CASSQTRGGLGFF
TGTGCCAGCAGTCAGACTAGAGGGGGCTTGGGGTTCTTC
>TRBJ2-4|.|TRBV19|TRBD1
CASSIPPGQGAKNIQYF
TGTGCCAGTAGTATACCCCCGGGACAGGGTGCCAAAAACATTCAGTACTTC
>TRBJ2-1|.|TRBV4-2|.
CASSQGSGSSYNEQFF
TGTGCCAGCAGCCAGGGTTCGGGGAGCTCCTACAATGAGCAGTTCTTC
>TRBJ2-2|.|TRBV19|.
CASRTQGLNTGELFF
TGTGCCAGTAGGACACAGGGATTGAACACCGGGGAGCTGTTTTTT
>TRBJ1-6|.|TRBV7-3|TRBD1
CASSEGTAYSPLHF
TGTGCCAGCAGCGAAGGGACAGCTTATTCACCCCTCCACTTT
>TRBJ1-6|few|TRBV9|.
CASSETANSPLHF
TGTGCCAGCAGCGAGACAGCTAATTCACCCCTCCACTTT
>TRBJ1-4|few|TRBV7-9|.
CASSLGGQENEKLFF
TGTGCCAGCAGCTTAGGCGGGCAGGAGAATGAAAAACTGTTTTTT
>TRBJ2-7|.|TRBV28|TRBD1
CASSTRTGGTTREQYF
TGTGCCAGCAGTACCCGGACAGGGGGCACGACGCGCGAGCAGTACTTC
>TRBJ2-3|.|TRBV27|TRBD2
CASSVLWTSGAPSTDTQYF
TGTGCCAGCAGTGTTCTCTGGACTAGCGGGGCTCCTAGCACAGATACGCAGTATTTT
>TRBJ1-3|.|TRBV15|.
CATSRGSRPGVGNTIYF
TGTGCCACCAGCAGAGGGTCCCGTCCCGGGGTAGGAAACACCATATATTTT
>TRBJ2-4|.|TRBV3-1/TRBV3-2|.
CASSQGRGQYF
TGTGCCAGCAGCCAAGGCAGGGGACAGTACTTC
>TRBJ1-1|.|TRBV3-1/TRBV3-2|.
CASSPLGDREAFF
TGTGCCAGCAGCCCTCTAGGAGACAGGGAAGCTTTCTTT